The subject of this entry is one TCR beta chain. Germline CDR1 and CDR2: MNHEY and SMNVEV (reference sequence). V was pared by 6 bases and J by 0 bases, with 11 bases between. CDR3 size: 15 residues. Some clones are missing from TCRdb's copy, which holds only in-frame ones; the method was immunoSEQ multiplex PCR. The table has fewer than 35,000 clones, about 81% seen once. These data originate in a study of STAT5B mutations in CD4+ large granular lymphocyte leukemia. The source of this sequence is a human donor in good health. The sample taken for sequencing was CD4+ T cells from blood buffy coats. The V and J genes are TRBV27 and TRBJ2-2; D possibly matches TRBD1 or TRBD2 (5 bases each). Written as DNA, the CDR3 is TGTGCCAGCAGGTTTGAGGGGCCGAACACCGGGGAGCTGTTTTTT. It translates to CASRFEGPNTGELFF.